The 14 T cell receptor beta chains in this list originate from one sample, sequenced in a study of human T cells and chemical hapten exposure. Time point indicated: pre-sensitization, week 0. The treatment here: therapeutic diphenylcyclopropenone sensitization with weekly scalp DPC. From the RACE reads, TCRdb called clonotypes with MiXCR, one entry per CDR3 protein. This sample carries more than 300,000 distinct CDR3 sequences, approximately 5% of them seen once, and the ten largest clones take 7% to 10%. Here the sequenced sample was whole blood, taken in connection with sensitization to the hapten diphenylcyclopropenone (DPC). The receptors originated from a woman younger than 35 with alopecia areata. Some clones in this sample may be carry-over from other donors' samples.

This clonotype was found a few times. V and J are TRBV5-1 and TRBJ2-1; D gene ambiguous. Trimming shortened V by 2 bases and J by 0 bases, and 9 bases separated the two germline ends. This CDR3 has 15 amino acids. The V gene's germline CDR1 is SGHRS and CDR2 YFSETQ. CDR3 region: CASSLLGYSYNEQFF. The DNA for the CDR3 is TGCGCCAGCAGCTTATTAGGATACTCCTACAATGAGCAGTTCTTC.

The chain carries TRBV21-1 and TRBJ1-1; the table calls TRBD1, which could not be checked here. TRBV21-1 constitutes a pseudogene. This CDR3 is built from 15 residues. CDR3 sequence reads: CASSGEGQLNTEAFF. The CDR3 DNA reads as TGTGCCAGCAGCGGCGAGGGGCAGCTGAACACTGAAGCTTTCTTT.

At least ten counts were recorded for this clonotype. The chain has TRBV9 and TRBJ2-7; D uncertain. CDR1 and CDR2 from the germline V gene are SGDLS and YYNGEE. V was clipped by 2 bases and J by 2 bases, with 11 bases between them. There are 14 residues in the CDR3. CDR3 nucleotides: TGTGCCAGCAGCGTCGCGGCCCTTACCTACGAGCAGTACTTC. As protein: CASSVAALTYEQYF.

This clonotype was picked up many times. The V and J genes are TRBV29-1 and TRBJ2-1; TRBD1 aligns across 8 bases. V was pared by 6 bases and J by 15 bases, with 10 bases of the junction left unmatched. The CDR3 totals 11 residues. Germline V gives CDR1 SQVTM, CDR2 ANQGSEA. In nucleotides, the CDR3 is TGCAGCGTACGACAGGGGTCCCTACCGTTCTTC. Translation: CSVRQGSLPFF.

This clonotype was picked up many times. The chain is built from TRBV29-1 and TRBJ1-1, with D unclear. Between the trimmed V and J ends, which lost 4 bases and 2 bases, there was a span of 11 bases. There are 13 residues in the CDR3. Germline V gene data show CDR1 as SQVTM and CDR2 as ANQGSEA. CDR3 residues: CSVGSLINTEAFF. In DNA form, the CDR3 reads TGCAGCGTTGGTTCACTGATAAACACTGAAGCTTTCTTT.

In its sample, this clonotype was seen many times. In DNA form, the CDR3 reads TGTGCCAGCAGTCGACGCCTCCAGGGAAACACCATATATTTT. It translates to CASSRRLQGNTIYF. The chain carries TRBV6-2 or TRBV6-3 and TRBJ1-3, with no clear D. The germline gives CDR1 MNHEY, CDR2 SVGEGT. V was clipped by 5 bases and J by 4 bases, with 12 bases between them. This CDR3 comprises 14 residues.

As concerns this clonotype: This sequence may be a read error, since a much larger clone differs from it by one base. The chain has TRBV5-6 and TRBJ2-3, with TRBD1 matching 12 bases. The germline gives CDR1 SGHDT, CDR2 YYEEEE. The V and J ends lost 4 bases and 4 bases, in that order; junction bases with no gene match: 1. This CDR3 is built from 14 residues. CDR3 DNA sequence: TGTGCCAGCAGCGGGACAGGGGGCGCAGATACGCAGTATTTT. Encoded protein: CASSGTGGADTQYF.

This clonotype was detected many times. The chain recombines TRBV18 with TRBJ1-1; D remains unclear. Trimming pared 0 bases from V and 2 bases from J, leaving 7 bases between. CDR1 and CDR2 (germline): KGHSH, LQKENI. The CDR3 runs to 14 residues. CDR3 loop: CASSPPPGNTEAFF. The DNA of the CDR3 is TGTGCCAGCTCACCACCGCCTGGAAACACTGAAGCTTTCTTT.

Ten or more counts support this clonotype. CDR3 loop: CASSATGAPRAFF. CDR3 in DNA: TGTGCCAGCAGCGCGACAGGGGCCCCAAGAGCTTTCTTT. V is TRBV5-4 and J is TRBJ1-1; TRBD1 aligns across 8 bases. With 4 bases clipped from V and 10 bases from J, the junction kept 9 bases outside the gene matches. Germline V CDR1 and CDR2: SGHNT, YYREEE (reference sequence). The CDR3 is 13 residues long. Using reference TRBV5-4 and TRBJ1-1 for the parts outside the CDR3, the full variable domain is ETGVTQSPTHLIKTRGQQVTLRCSSQSGHNTVSWYQQALGQGPQFIFQYYREEENGRGNFPPRFSGLQFPNYSSELNVNALELDDSALYLCASSATGAPRAFFGQGTRLTVV.

This clonotype has a count of ten or more. This sequence joins TRBV12-3 or TRBV12-4 and TRBJ1-1, with unresolved D. The V and J ends lost 3 bases and 1 base respectively, with 6 bases between them. The CDR3 has 13 amino acids. CDR3 loop: CASSFLQNTEAFF. CDR3 nucleotide sequence: TGTGCCAGCAGTTTTTTGCAGAACACTGAAGCTTTCTTT.

This clonotype was counted many times. The rearrangement joins TRBV29-1 to TRBJ2-7; 8 nucleotides align to TRBD1. V lost 2 bases and J lost 8; bases outside the gene matches: 2. Germline V CDR1 and CDR2: SQVTM, ANQGSEA. The CDR3 runs to 11 residues. The CDR3 spells CSVERDRQQYF. CDR3 sequence (DNA): TGCAGCGTTGAACGGGACAGGCAGCAGTACTTC.

Only a few counts were recorded for this clonotype. The CDR3 reads CASFPTGQETQYF. Written as DNA, the CDR3 is TGTGCCAGTTTTCCTACAGGACAAGAGACCCAGTACTTC. The rearrangement uses TRBV18 and TRBJ2-5, with a tentative D call TRBD1 (5 bases). V was pared by 9 bases and J by 2 bases, with 13 bases between. Germline CDR1 KGHSH, CDR2 LQKENI. This CDR3 contains 13 residues.

This clonotype was observed a handful of times. The CDR3 loop reads CSAGQGGGSGANVLTF. The CDR3 DNA reads as TGCAGTGCGGGACAGGGTGGAGGGTCTGGGGCCAACGTCCTGACTTTC. The chain couples TRBV20-1 to TRBJ2-6; 9 positions agree with TRBD1. The CDR3 has 16 residues. The germline V gene has CDR1 DFQATT and CDR2 SNEGSKA (reference sequence). After removal of 6 bases from V and 1 base from J, the junction contained 7 bases not matched to a gene.

V and J are TRBV12-3 or TRBV12-4 and TRBJ1-4, with a possible D match to TRBD1 (5 bases). V lost 2 bases to trimming and J lost 2 bases, with 15 bases between them. CDR3 length: 17 amino acids. The CDR3 nucleotides read TGTGCCAGCAGTTTATTGGGGACGGATCGGACTAATGAAAAACTGTTTTTT. Translation gives CASSLLGTDRTNEKLFF.